A selection of T cell receptor beta chains follows, all from one sample in a study of early T cells in non-severe SARS-CoV-2 infection. TCRdb recomputed calls from the 5' RACE reads with MiXCR, one row per CDR3 protein. The table shows fewer than 85,000 distinct CDR3 sequences, with approximately 12% occurring only once. What was sequenced was whole blood. These TCRs come from an adult who was a healthcare worker with PCR-confirmed SARS-CoV-2 infection or an uninfected control (not recorded which). Both conserved end residues are part of each CDR3. A D gene is named only where the DNA matches it firmly. The size entry is marked missing in some rows and otherwise reads once, few, many or a size class.

clone size,J gene,V gene,D gene,CDR3 protein,CDR3 DNA
few,TRBJ2-3,TRBV5-8,NA,CASSAGSGGTDTQYF,TGTGCCAGCAGTGCCGGTTCCGGAGGCACAGATACGCAGTATTTT
NA,TRBJ2-5,TRBV12-3/TRBV12-4,NA,CAIVRPGGPQETQYF,TGTGCCATCGTTAGGCCCGGGGGGCCTCAAGAGACCCAGTACTTC
few,TRBJ2-1,TRBV9,NA,CASSVAGRRNEQFF,TGTGCCAGCAGCGTAGCGGGGCGAAGGAATGAGCAGTTCTTC
many,TRBJ2-3,TRBV29-1,NA,CSVEGLIEGITDTQYF,TGCAGCGTTGAGGGTCTCATCGAGGGGATCACAGATACGCAGTATTTT
once,TRBJ2-2,TRBV9,TRBD2,CASSTGTSPGALFF,TGTGCCAGCAGCACCGGGACTAGTCCCGGGGCGCTGTTTTTT
NA,TRBJ1-4,TRBV7-2,NA,CASSITGNEKLFF,TGTGCCAGCAGCATAACAGGGAATGAAAAACTGTTTTTT
NA,TRBJ2-1,TRBV12-3/TRBV12-4,TRBD2,CASTLGGGRAGNEQFF,TGTGCCAGCACCTTGGGGGGCGGGAGGGCCGGCAATGAGCAGTTCTTC
many,TRBJ2-2,TRBV12-3/TRBV12-4,NA,CASSSRDTGELFF,TGTGCCAGCAGTTCCAGAGACACCGGGGAGCTGTTTTTT
many,TRBJ1-1,TRBV7-9,NA,CASSLDRVRDTEAFF,TGTGCCAGCAGCTTAGACAGGGTTAGGGACACTGAAGCTTTCTTT
many,TRBJ2-1,TRBV6-6,NA,CASSPPGPLNSEQFF,TGTGCCAGCAGCCCCCCGGGACCCCTGAACAGTGAGCAGTTCTTC
many,TRBJ2-7,TRBV20-1,TRBD2,CSAGGTSGSPPEQYF,TGCAGTGCTGGCGGGACTAGCGGGAGCCCTCCCGAGCAGTACTTC
many,TRBJ1-1,TRBV2,NA,CASSDWPVGTEAFF,TGTGCCAGCAGTGATTGGCCTGTAGGCACTGAAGCTTTCTTT
many,TRBJ2-1,TRBV25-1,TRBD1,CASSDKQRQGNEQFF,TGTGCCAGCAGTGATAAACAACGACAGGGGAATGAGCAGTTCTTC
many,TRBJ1-2,TRBV15,NA,CATSPPNRGGYTF,TGTGCCACCAGCCCTCCGAATAGGGGTGGCTACACCTTC
many,TRBJ2-3,TRBV12-5,NA,CASGLGQGSTDTQYF,TGTGCTAGTGGTTTGGGCCAGGGGAGCACAGATACGCAGTATTTT
many,TRBJ1-2,TRBV12-3/TRBV12-4,TRBD1,CASSEGQANYGYTF,TGTGCCAGCAGTGAAGGACAGGCGAACTATGGCTACACCTTC
NA,TRBJ1-6,TRBV4-2,NA,CASSLRRGLFRQDSPLHF,TGTGCCAGCAGCCTACGTCGAGGGCTTTTTAGGCAGGATTCACCCCTCCACTTT
few,TRBJ1-6,TRBV9,NA,CASSVEPRAENSPLHF,TGTGCCAGCAGCGTAGAACCCCGGGCCGAAAATTCACCCCTCCACTTT
many,TRBJ2-6,TRBV11-2,TRBD1,CASSLGQGLLSGANVLTF,TGTGCCAGCAGCCTAGGACAGGGCCTTCTCTCTGGGGCCAACGTCCTGACTTTC
NA,TRBJ2-1,TRBV11-3,NA,CASSYGNEQFF,TGTGCCAGCAGCTACGGAAATGAGCAGTTCTTC
many,TRBJ2-1,TRBV7-9,TRBD2,CASLTSPYNEQFF,TGTGCCAGTCTGACTAGCCCCTACAATGAGCAGTTCTTC
many,TRBJ2-2,TRBV6-6,NA,CASSYSATPMSTGELFF,TGTGCCAGCAGTTACTCGGCGACTCCCATGAGCACCGGGGAGCTGTTTTTT
many,TRBJ2-3,TRBV20-1,NA,CSARESLLLGDTQYF,TGCAGTGCTAGAGAGTCGCTTCTCCTGGGGGATACGCAGTATTTT
many,TRBJ1-6,TRBV7-9,NA,CASSPPGSYNSPLHF,TGTGCCAGCAGTCCGCCCGGCTCCTATAATTCACCCCTCCACTTT